These 2 T cell receptor beta chains share one sample of origin, sequenced in a study of low-dose radiotherapy and immunotherapy resistance in tumors. Described time point: before trial treatment. TRAV- and TRBV-specific primers primed first-strand cDNA, covering alpha and beta chains. Over about 19 PCR cycles, TCRs were amplified from a constant-region primer and V-primer adapter. TCRdb fed the reads into MiXCR, producing one record per CDR3 protein. The sample lists some 88,000 distinct CDR3 sequences, under 10% seen once, with roughly 1% in the top ten. The sequencing used PBMCs, collected before treatment. The receptors were gathered from a male donor with prostate cancer.

This clonotype was seen many times. The gene calls are TRBV5-6 and TRBJ1-1; D call uncertain. Trimming cost V 0 bases and J 8 bases, with 5 bases left between them. Germline assignment: CDR1 SGHDT and CDR2 YYEEEE. This CDR3 is 11 amino acids long. The CDR3 reads CASSLGQEAFF. DNA for the CDR3: TGTGCCAGCAGCTTGGGACAAGAAGCTTTCTTT.

This clonotype was recorded at least ten times. V gene TRBV5-1 combines with J gene TRBJ2-1; 13 nucleotides line up with TRBD2. The CDR3 has 16 residues. V gave up 0 bases and J gave up 7 bases; unmatched junction bases: 4. Germline CDR1 SGHRS, CDR2 YFSETQ. CDR3: CASSLGTSGSGNEQFF. The CDR3 DNA sequence: TGCGCCAGCAGCTTGGGGACTAGCGGGAGCGGAAATGAGCAGTTCTTC.